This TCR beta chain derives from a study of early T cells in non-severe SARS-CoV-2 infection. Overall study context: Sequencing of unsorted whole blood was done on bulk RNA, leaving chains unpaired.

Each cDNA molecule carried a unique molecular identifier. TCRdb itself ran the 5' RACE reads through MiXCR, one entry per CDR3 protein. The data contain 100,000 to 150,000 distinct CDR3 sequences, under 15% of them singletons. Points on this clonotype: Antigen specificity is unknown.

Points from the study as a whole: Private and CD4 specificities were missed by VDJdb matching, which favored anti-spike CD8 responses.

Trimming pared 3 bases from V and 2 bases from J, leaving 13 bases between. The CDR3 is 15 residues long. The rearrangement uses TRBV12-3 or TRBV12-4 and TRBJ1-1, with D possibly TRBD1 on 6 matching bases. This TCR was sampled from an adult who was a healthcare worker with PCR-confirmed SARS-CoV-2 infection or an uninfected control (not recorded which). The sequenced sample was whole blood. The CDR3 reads CASSLQQGGNTEAFF. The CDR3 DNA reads TGTGCCAGCAGTTTGCAGCAAGGGGGAAACACTGAAGCTTTCTTT.